These T cell receptor beta chains were read from a single sample in a study of blood T cell repertoires in COVID-19. TCRdb's table, derived via immunoSEQ multiplex PCR, lists solely in-frame clones and lacks some. The sample carries approximately 330,000 clones, approximately 86% recorded once. Source material: PBMCs or T cells enriched from blood (not recorded which). The receptors shown here come from a woman in her thirties or forties with acute COVID-19. Each CDR3 is given with its conserved first and last residue. A D gene is named only where the DNA matches it firmly. Clone size is shown for a subset of rows, as once, few, many or a class of expanded clone.

D gene	J gene	V gene	clone size	CDR3 DNA	CDR3 protein
NA	TRBJ1-2	TRBV5-1	once	TGCGCCAGCAGCTTGGATCGGGGGGCGGGAAATGGCTACACCTTC	CASSLDRGAGNGYTF
TRBD2	TRBJ2-1	TRBV5-6	once	TGTGCCAGCAGCTTACCAACTAGCGAGATCAATGAGCAGTTCTTC	CASSLPTSEINEQFF
TRBD1	TRBJ1-4	TRBV7-9	few	TGTGCCAGCAGCTTAGTGGCGGGACAGGGGGCGGAAAAACTGTTTTTT	CASSLVAGQGAEKLFF
NA	TRBJ2-7	TRBV6-5	few	TGTGCCAGCAAGGGGTACTCCTACGAGCAGTACTTC	CASKGYSYEQYF
TRBD1	TRBJ2-7	TRBV7-2	NA	TGTGCCAGCAGCCAGGGGACAGGGCCCTACGAGCAGTACTTC	CASSQGTGPYEQYF
TRBD1	TRBJ2-6	TRBV23-1	NA	TGCGCCAGCAGTCAATCCACGCGGACAGGGGAGCCTGGGGCCAACGTCCTGACTTTC	CASSQSTRTGEPGANVLTF
NA	TRBJ1-1	TRBV9	NA	TGTGCCAGCAGCGTAGGGCAGGGTATCGTCAACACTGAAGCTTTCTTT	CASSVGQGIVNTEAFF
TRBD2	TRBJ2-3	TRBV11-3	NA	TGTGCCAGCAGCTTAAACGGGGGGAGTACAGATACGCAGTATTTT	CASSLNGGSTDTQYF
NA	TRBJ1-2	TRBV12-5	NA	TGTGCTAGTGGTTTGTCCGGTGGAGGCTATGGCTACACCTTC	CASGLSGGGYGYTF
NA	TRBJ2-7	TRBV28	NA	TGTGCCAGCAGTTTAACGGCAGGCCCGCCCTACGAGCAGTACTTC	CASSLTAGPPYEQYF
NA	TRBJ2-2	TRBV7-3	NA	TGTGCCAGCACCAGGACAGCGAACACCGGGGAGCTGTTTTTT	CASTRTANTGELFF
NA	TRBJ2-4	TRBV21-1	NA	TGTGCCAGCAGCAAAGTGAATCGACGGGAAACCTTAGCCAAAAACATTCAGTACTTC	CASSKVNRRETLAKNIQYF
TRBD1	TRBJ2-2	TRBV4-2	NA	TGTGCCAGCAGCCAAGAGACAGGGTTCACCGGGGAGCTGTTTTTT	CASSQETGFTGELFF
NA	TRBJ1-5	TRBV13	NA	TGTGCCAGCAGCTTATCGCGGGGGGGGGAGAATAGCAATCAGCCCCAGCATTTT	CASSLSRGGENSNQPQHF
NA	TRBJ2-2	TRBV11-1	NA	TGTGCCAGCAGCTTAGACATCACCGGGGAGCTGTTTTTT	CASSLDITGELFF
NA	TRBJ2-5	TRBV5-1	once	TGCGCCAGCAGCTTGTGGACAGAAGAGACCCAGTACTTC	CASSLWTEETQYF
NA	TRBJ2-7	TRBV9	once	TGTGCCAGCAGCGTAGGAGGGGCAGGGGAAGACGAGCAGTACTTC	CASSVGGAGEDEQYF
TRBD2	TRBJ2-4	TRBV5-5	NA	TGTGCCAGCAGCTTGGTCCCGGCTAGCGGGGAAAACATTCAGTACTTC	CASSLVPASGENIQYF
NA	TRBJ2-3	TRBV11-3	once	TGTGCCAGCAGCTCTAGCCCCCTAAACACAGATACGCAGTATTTT	CASSSSPLNTDTQYF
TRBD1	TRBJ2-7	TRBV6-5	NA	TGTGCCGCGTGGGACAGGGGACCCACCTACGAGCAGTACTTC	CAAWDRGPTYEQYF
TRBD1	TRBJ1-2	TRBV19	NA	TGTGCCAGTAGTAACCCGGGACAGGGGCTCGCCGGCTACACCTTC	CASSNPGQGLAGYTF
TRBD2	TRBJ2-3	TRBV9	NA	TGTGCCAGCAGCGTAGATGGCGGGGGGACAGATACGCAGTATTTT	CASSVDGGGTDTQYF
NA	TRBJ1-4	TRBV9	NA	TGTGCCAGCAGCGTAGCGGGAGGGCCTAATGAAAAACTGTTTTTT	CASSVAGGPNEKLFF
NA	TRBJ1-3	TRBV9	NA	TGTGCCAGCAGCGTACAAGGACAGTCAGGAAACACCATATATTTT	CASSVQGQSGNTIYF
NA	TRBJ2-7	TRBV7-8	NA	TGTGCCAGCAGCGCCGACAGGCCGACTAACTACGAGCAGTACTTC	CASSADRPTNYEQYF
NA	TRBJ1-3	TRBV15	once	TGTGCCACCAGCAGAGCTCAGTCCGGGTCTGGAAACACCATATATTTT	CATSRAQSGSGNTIYF
TRBD1	TRBJ2-7	TRBV7-9	NA	TGTGCCAGCAGCTATATAGAACAGGGGGCTGAAGAGCAGTACTTC	CASSYIEQGAEEQYF
NA	TRBJ1-4	TRBV15	NA	TGTGCCACCAGCAGAGTTTATGGCCAGTCTAATGAAAAACTGTTTTTT	CATSRVYGQSNEKLFF
NA	TRBJ1-1	TRBV27	NA	TGTGCCAGCAGTTTTGTCAGAACCTTGAACACTGAAGCTTTCTTT	CASSFVRTLNTEAFF
NA	TRBJ1-1	TRBV28	once	TGTGCCAGCAGTTCCCTTTTGGGGGCACTACAGGGTAGGGCTTTCTTT	CASSSLLGALQGRAFF
TRBD1	TRBJ2-3	TRBV4-1	NA	TGCGCCAGCAGCCTAGCAGCCAAGGGGTGGTATGACAGGTCCAGGGGGACGCAGTATTTT	CASSLAAKGWYDRSRGTQYF
TRBD2	TRBJ2-1	TRBV6-2/TRBV6-3	NA	TGTGCCAGCAGTTACTCGCCTAGCGGGAAAAATGAGCAGTTCTTC	CASSYSPSGKNEQFF
NA	TRBJ2-7	TRBV5-6	NA	TGTGCCAGCAGCTTGGATGTTTCCCGAATTGGGGGGTCCTACGAGCAGTACTTC	CASSLDVSRIGGSYEQYF
NA	TRBJ1-4	TRBV2	NA	TGTGCCAGCAGTGGAGGTCGCAACGAAAAACTGTTTTTT	CASSGGRNEKLFF
TRBD2	TRBJ2-7	TRBV4-2	NA	TGTGCCAGCAGCCAGCAGACTAGCTCCGGCGTGAGGGAGCAGTACTTC	CASSQQTSSGVREQYF
TRBD1	TRBJ1-2	TRBV5-5	NA	TGTGCCAGCAGCCGGGACAGGCGTACACCCGACGGCTACACCTTC	CASSRDRRTPDGYTF
NA	TRBJ1-1	TRBV12-5	NA	TGTGCTAGTGGTCTGCGTGGGGGGTCGGTCATTATATGTCAATTGGAAGCTTTCTTT	CASGLRGGSVIICQLEAFF
NA	TRBJ2-2	TRBV6-2/TRBV6-3	NA	TGTGCCAGCAGTGGACAGTTCGGGGAGCTGTTTTTT	CASSGQFGELFF
TRBD1	TRBJ2-3	TRBV6-5	once	TGTGCCAAGACAGGGGGCACAGATACGCAGTATTTT	CAKTGGTDTQYF
NA	TRBJ2-2	TRBV18	NA	TGTGCCAGCTCGATGACAGGGAACACCGGGGAGCTGTTTTTT	CASSMTGNTGELFF
NA	TRBJ2-2	TRBV2	NA	TGTGCCAGCAGTGGAGACCTTGGTTGGCAGGGGCTGTTTTTT	CASSGDLGWQGLFF
NA	TRBJ2-6	TRBV29-1	NA	TGCAGCGTTGGCGTTACTGGGGCCAACGTCCTGACTTTC	CSVGVTGANVLTF
TRBD1	TRBJ1-1	TRBV7-9	NA	TGTGCCAGCAGCTTCGTTGAGGGGGCTATTGAAGCTTTCTTT	CASSFVEGAIEAFF
NA	TRBJ1-2	TRBV7-2	NA	TGTGCCAGCAGCTCGTGGGGGGGAGGCTATGGCTACACCTTC	CASSSWGGGYGYTF
NA	TRBJ1-5	TRBV2	NA	TGTGCCAGCAGTCCTACAGGTTACAATCAGCCCCAGCATTTT	CASSPTGYNQPQHF
NA	TRBJ1-4	TRBV27	NA	TGTGCCAGCAGTTTCTCGGTTTATGAAAAACTGTTTTTT	CASSFSVYEKLFF
NA	TRBJ2-5	TRBV6-1	NA	TGTGCCAGCAGTGCGAAGCCCGCAGGGGTCGGGGAGACCCAGTACTTC	CASSAKPAGVGETQYF
NA	TRBJ1-1	TRBV5-8	few	TGTGCCAGCAGCGTATACACCAAAGGGGACACTGAAGCTTTCTTT	CASSVYTKGDTEAFF
TRBD1	TRBJ1-5	TRBV23-1	NA	TGCGCCAGCAGTCAAGTGGCTTTCATGACAGGGCGGTCGAGCAATCAGCCCCAGCATTTT	CASSQVAFMTGRSSNQPQHF
NA	TRBJ2-3	TRBV4-3	NA	TGCGCCAGCAGCCAAGAGGGGGCAGGGTATGGAGATACGCAGTATTTT	CASSQEGAGYGDTQYF
TRBD2	TRBJ2-5	TRBV5-1	NA	TGCGCCAGCAGCTCCGGGACTAGCGGCCAAGAGACCCAGTACTTC	CASSSGTSGQETQYF
TRBD1	TRBJ1-2	TRBV7-2	NA	TGTGCCAGCAGCCCAAAGACAGGGGAATTTACGGTTGGCTACACCTTC	CASSPKTGEFTVGYTF
TRBD2	TRBJ2-7	TRBV4-2	NA	TGTGCCAGCAGCCAAGAGCGGGAGCCCTACGAGCAGTACTTC	CASSQEREPYEQYF
TRBD1	TRBJ2-7	TRBV19	NA	TGTGCCAGTAGTATAAATGACAGGGCATCCTACGAGCAGTACTTC	CASSINDRASYEQYF
NA	TRBJ2-1	TRBV18	NA	TGTGCCAGCTCGTCACTAGGCCATGAGCAGTTCTTC	CASSSLGHEQFF